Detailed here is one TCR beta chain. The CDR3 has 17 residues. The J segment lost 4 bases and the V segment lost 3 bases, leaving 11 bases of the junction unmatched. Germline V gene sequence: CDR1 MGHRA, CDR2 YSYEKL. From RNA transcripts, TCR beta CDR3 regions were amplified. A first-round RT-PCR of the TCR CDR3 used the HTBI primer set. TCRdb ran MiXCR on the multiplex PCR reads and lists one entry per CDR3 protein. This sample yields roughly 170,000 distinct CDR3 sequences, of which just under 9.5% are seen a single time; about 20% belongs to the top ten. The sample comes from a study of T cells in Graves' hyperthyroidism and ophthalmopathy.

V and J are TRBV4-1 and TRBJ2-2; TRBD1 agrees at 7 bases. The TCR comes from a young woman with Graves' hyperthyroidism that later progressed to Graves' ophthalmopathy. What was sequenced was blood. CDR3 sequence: CASSQTQGRGVTGELFF. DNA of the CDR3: TGCGCCAGCAGCCAGACACAGGGGAGAGGAGTCACCGGGGAGCTGTTTTTT.